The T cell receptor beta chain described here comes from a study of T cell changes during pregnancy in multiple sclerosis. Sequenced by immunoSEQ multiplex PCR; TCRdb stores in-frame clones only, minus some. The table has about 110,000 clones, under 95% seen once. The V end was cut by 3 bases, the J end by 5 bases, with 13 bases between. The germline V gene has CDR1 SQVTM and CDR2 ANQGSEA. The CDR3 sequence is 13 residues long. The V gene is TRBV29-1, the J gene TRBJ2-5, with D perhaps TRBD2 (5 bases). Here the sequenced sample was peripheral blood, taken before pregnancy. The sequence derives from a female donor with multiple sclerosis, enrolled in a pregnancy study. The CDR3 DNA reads TGCAGCGTTGACTCCCCCCCGGGGGAGACCCAGTACTTC. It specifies CSVDSPPGETQYF. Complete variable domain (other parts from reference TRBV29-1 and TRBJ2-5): SAVISQKPSRDICQRGTSLTIQCQVDSQVTMMFWYRQQPGQSLTLIATANQGSEATYESGFVIDKFPISRPNLTFSTLTVSNMSPEDSSIYLCSVDSPPGETQYFGPGTRLLVL.